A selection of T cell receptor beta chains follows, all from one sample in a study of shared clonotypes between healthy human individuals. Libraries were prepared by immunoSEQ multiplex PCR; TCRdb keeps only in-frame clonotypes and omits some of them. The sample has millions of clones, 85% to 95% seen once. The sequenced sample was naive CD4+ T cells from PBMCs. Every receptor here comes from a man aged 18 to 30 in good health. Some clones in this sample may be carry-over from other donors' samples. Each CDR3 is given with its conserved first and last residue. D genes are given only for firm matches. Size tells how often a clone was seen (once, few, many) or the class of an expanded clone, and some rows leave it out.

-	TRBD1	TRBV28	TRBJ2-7	TGTGCCAGCAGTTTCCGACAGGGGTACGAGCAGTACTTC	CASSFRQGYEQYF
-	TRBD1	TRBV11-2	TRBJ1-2	TGTGCCAGCAGCTTAACAGGGGGATTGGGCTACACCTTC	CASSLTGGLGYTF
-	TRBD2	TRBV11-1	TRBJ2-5	TGTGCCAGCAGCTTAGGGGAGGGCGAGACCCAGTACTTC	CASSLGEGETQYF
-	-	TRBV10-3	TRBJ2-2	TGTGCCATCAGTGAGTGGGGCGAGGGGACTCGAGGCACCGGGGAGCTGTTTTTT	CAISEWGEGTRGTGELFF
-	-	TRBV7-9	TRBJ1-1	TGTGCCAGCAGCTTAGCGCGAGGGCTTGGGACTGAAGCTTTCTTT	CASSLARGLGTEAFF
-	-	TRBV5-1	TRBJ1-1	TGCGCCAGCAGCTTGGACGCGGGGCGCGGAGGGGGAACTGAAGCTTTCTTT	CASSLDAGRGGGTEAFF
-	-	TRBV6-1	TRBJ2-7	TGTGCCAGCAGTGGAACGACTGTCAGCTCCTACGAGCAGTACTTC	CASSGTTVSSYEQYF
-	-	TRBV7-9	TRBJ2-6	TGTGCCAGCAGGGTTACGGAGTACTTATCTGGGGCCAACGTCCTGACTTTC	CASRVTEYLSGANVLTF
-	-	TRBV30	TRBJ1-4	TGTGCCTGGAGTTATTTGCGGCCCATGGGTGAAAAACTGTTTTTT	CAWSYLRPMGEKLFF
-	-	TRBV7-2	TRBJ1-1	TGTGCCAGCAGCTTATCGCTCCGGGCCACTGAAGCTTTCTTT	CASSLSLRATEAFF
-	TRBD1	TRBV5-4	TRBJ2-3	TGTGCCAGCAGCTACGGGACAGGAGGGGATACGCAGTATTTT	CASSYGTGGDTQYF
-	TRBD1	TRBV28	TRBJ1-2	TGTGCCAGCAGTTTATGGGCACAGGGGCCCATCTATGGCTACACCTTC	CASSLWAQGPIYGYTF
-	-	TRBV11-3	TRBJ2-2	TGTGCCAGCAGCTTGCCGGGGCAAACCGGGGAGCTGTTTTTT	CASSLPGQTGELFF
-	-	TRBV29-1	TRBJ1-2	TGCAGCGTTGTGAAGTATGATGGCTACACCTTC	CSVVKYDGYTF
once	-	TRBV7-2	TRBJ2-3	TGTGCCAGCAGCTTACCAAGTATAGATACGCAGTATTTT	CASSLPSIDTQYF
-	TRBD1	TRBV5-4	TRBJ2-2	TGTGCCAGCAGCTTCTTACAGGGGGCGCGTATCGGGGAGCTGTTTTTT	CASSFLQGARIGELFF
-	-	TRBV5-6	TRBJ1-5	TGTGCCAGCAGCTTGGCCGGGGGCTCCCCCAGGGCCCAGCATTTT	CASSLAGGSPRAQHF
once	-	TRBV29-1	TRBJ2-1	TGCAGCGGGGGGAGATTGCTCTCCTACAATGAGCAGTTCTTC	CSGGRLLSYNEQFF
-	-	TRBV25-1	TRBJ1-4	TGTGCCAGCAGTGACAGCCAGGGAGATGAAAAACTGTTTTTT	CASSDSQGDEKLFF
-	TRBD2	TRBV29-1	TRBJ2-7	TGCAGCGTTGGGACTAGCGGGGCGGACGAGCAGTACTTC	CSVGTSGADEQYF
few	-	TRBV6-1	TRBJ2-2	TGTGCCAGCCTCCAGCCATGGGAGCTGTTTTTT	CASLQPWELFF
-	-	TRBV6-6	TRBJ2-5	TGTGCCAGCAGTCCGCCCTTCTACAACAAAGAGACCCAGTACTTC	CASSPPFYNKETQYF
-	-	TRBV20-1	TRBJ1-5	TGCAGTGCTAGTTCCTTGGGGCCCCAGCATTTT	CSASSLGPQHF
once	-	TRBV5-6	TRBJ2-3	TGTGCCAGCAGCTTTTACAGGCCGCCCCGGGATACGCAGTATTTT	CASSFYRPPRDTQYF
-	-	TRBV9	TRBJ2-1	TGTGCCAGCAGCGGCGACAGACGGGTCTACGGAGGTGGAGTGGGATCCCACAATGAGCAGTTCTTC	CASSGDRRVYGGGVGSHNEQFF
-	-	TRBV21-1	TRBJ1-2	TGTGCCAGCAGCAAAGAGGATACCGGACAGTTTTTCTATGGCTACACCTTC	CASSKEDTGQFFYGYTF
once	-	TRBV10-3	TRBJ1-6	TGTGCCATCAGTGAGTCAGGGGAATCACCCCTCCACTTT	CAISESGESPLHF
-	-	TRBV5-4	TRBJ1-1	TGTGCCAGCAGCTTCGACATTTGGACCATGAACACTGAAGCTTTCTTT	CASSFDIWTMNTEAFF
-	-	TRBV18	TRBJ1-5	TGTGCCAGCTCACTGACTACTTCGACAGTATATAGCAATCAGCCCCAGCATTTT	CASSLTTSTVYSNQPQHF
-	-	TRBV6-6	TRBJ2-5	TGTGCCAGCACCAAAAGGGGTTGGTCCCAGTACTTC	CASTKRGWSQYF
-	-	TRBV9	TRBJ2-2	TGTGCCAGCAGCGCCACCCTTTTGGGGGCCGGTTCCGGGGAGCTGTTTTTT	CASSATLLGAGSGELFF
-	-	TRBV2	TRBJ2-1	TGTGCCAGCAGAGAGAGAGCCAATGAGCAGTTCTTC	CASRERANEQFF
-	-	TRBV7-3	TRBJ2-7	TGTGCCAGCAGCTTAATGGTTTTCAGCGAGCAGTACTTC	CASSLMVFSEQYF
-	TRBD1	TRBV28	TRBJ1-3	TGTGCCAGCAGCGCCGGGACAGGGGCAGTTGGAAACACCATATATTTT	CASSAGTGAVGNTIYF
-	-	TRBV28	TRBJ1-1	TGTGCCACCCAGTCCGGGGGGCAGAGGGCTTTCTTT	CATQSGGQRAFF
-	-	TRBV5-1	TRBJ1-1	TGCGCCAGCAGCTTTGGACTGCCGAACACTGAAGCTTTCTTT	CASSFGLPNTEAFF
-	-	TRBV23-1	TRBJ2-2	TGCGCCAGCAGTCAATGTGAGAGGGGCCAGACCGGGGAGCTGTTTTTT	CASSQCERGQTGELFF
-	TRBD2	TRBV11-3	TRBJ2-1	TGTGCCAGCAGCCGTTCGGGGACTAGCGGGAGAAGGGGTGAGCAGTTCTTC	CASSRSGTSGRRGEQFF
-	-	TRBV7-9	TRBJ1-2	TGTGCCAGCAGCTTAGGGACACATTATGGCTACACCTTC	CASSLGTHYGYTF
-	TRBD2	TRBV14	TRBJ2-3	TGTGCCAGCAGCCAAGGCGGACTAGCGTATTGGAGGGACAGCACAGATACGCAGTATTTT	CASSQGGLAYWRDSTDTQYF
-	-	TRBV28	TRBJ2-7	TGTGCCAGCAGTTTAATAGGCCGTGACGAGCAGTACTTC	CASSLIGRDEQYF
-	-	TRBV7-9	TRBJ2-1	TGTGCCAGCAGCCCTACCCTGCGGGATACCCACAATGAGCAGTTCTTC	CASSPTLRDTHNEQFF
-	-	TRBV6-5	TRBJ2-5	TGTGCCAGCAGTTACGCCGGGGCGGCGTCGGGGGAGACCCAGTACTTC	CASSYAGAASGETQYF
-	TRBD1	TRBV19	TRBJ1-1	TGTGCCAGTAGTATATATGGGGACAGGGGTAGGACTGAAGCTTTCTTT	CASSIYGDRGRTEAFF
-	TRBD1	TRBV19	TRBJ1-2	TGTGCCAGTAGTATAAGAAGGGGGCTTGAAGCTAACTATGGCTACACCTTC	CASSIRRGLEANYGYTF
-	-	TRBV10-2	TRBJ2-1	TGCGCCAGCAGTCCACAGGGCGCTTCCTACAATGAGCAGTTCTTC	CASSPQGASYNEQFF
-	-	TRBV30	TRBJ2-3	TGTGCCTGGAGTGACGGGCTTGCCACAGATACGCAGTATTTT	CAWSDGLATDTQYF
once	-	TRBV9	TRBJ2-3	TGTGCCAGCAGCGTACTGCAGGTTACAGATACGCAGTATTTT	CASSVLQVTDTQYF
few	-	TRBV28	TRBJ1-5	TGTGCCAGCAGTTTAAGAGAAGGCCGCCAGCCCCAGCATTTT	CASSLREGRQPQHF
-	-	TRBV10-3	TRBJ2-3	TGTGCCATCAGTGAGGGCCGGCGCACAGATACGCAGTATTTT	CAISEGRRTDTQYF
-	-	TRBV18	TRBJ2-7	TGTGCCAGCTCACTCCCCGACAGGTACGAGCAGTACTTC	CASSLPDRYEQYF
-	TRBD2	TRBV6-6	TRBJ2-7	TGTGCCAGCAGTCCAGCTAGCGGTCACTACGAGCAGTACTTC	CASSPASGHYEQYF
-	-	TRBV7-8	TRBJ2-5	TGTGCCAGCAGCCGGGGGGCGCATGAGACCCAGTACTTC	CASSRGAHETQYF